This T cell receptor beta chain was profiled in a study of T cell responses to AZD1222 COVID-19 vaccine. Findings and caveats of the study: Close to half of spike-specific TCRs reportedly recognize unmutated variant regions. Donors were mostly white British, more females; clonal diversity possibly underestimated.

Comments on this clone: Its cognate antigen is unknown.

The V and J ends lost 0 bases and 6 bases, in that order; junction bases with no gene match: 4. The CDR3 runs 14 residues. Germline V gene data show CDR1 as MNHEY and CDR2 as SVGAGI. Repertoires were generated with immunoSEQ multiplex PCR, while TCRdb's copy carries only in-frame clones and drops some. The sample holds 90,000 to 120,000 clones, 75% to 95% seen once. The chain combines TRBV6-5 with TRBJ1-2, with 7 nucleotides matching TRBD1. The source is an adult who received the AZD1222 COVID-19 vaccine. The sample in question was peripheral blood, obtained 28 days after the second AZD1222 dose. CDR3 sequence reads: CASSYSEGADGYTF. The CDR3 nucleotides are TGTGCCAGCAGTTACTCGGAGGGGGCGGATGGCTACACCTTC.